Shown below are 11 T cell receptor beta chains from a single sample sequenced in a study of T cells in narcolepsy. Some clones are missing from TCRdb's copy, which holds only in-frame ones; the method was immunoSEQ multiplex PCR. Found here are around 28,000 clones, around four fifths of them singletons; the top ten hold more than 0.9%. The sequencing input was CD45RA- memory CD4+ T cells from PBMCs. These receptors came from a human donor with narcolepsy.

The genes are TRBV4-1 and TRBJ2-5; the D is unclear. The V end lost 4 bases, the J end lost 5 bases, and 17 bases lay between the germline ends. Germline assignment: CDR1 MGHRA and CDR2 YSYEKL. The CDR3 is made up of 15 amino acids. The CDR3 sequence is CASSLNGAALETQYF. The CDR3 DNA is TGCGCCAGCAGCCTAAACGGTGCGGCCCTCGAGACCCAGTACTTC.

The V call is TRBV7-2, the J call TRBJ2-3; D is tentatively TRBD1 or TRBD2 (6 bases each). V lost 5 bases, J lost 6 bases, and 12 bases lay in between. Germline CDR1 SGHTA, CDR2 FQGNSA. The CDR3 runs to 13 residues. The CDR3 protein is CASSQLGGDTQYF. CDR3 DNA sequence: TGTGCCAGCAGCCAGCTGGGGGGCGATACGCAGTATTTT.

The rearrangement uses TRBV11-2 and TRBJ1-4; D may be TRBD1 (6 bases). The CDR3 totals 12 residues. Germline V gene data show CDR1 as SGHAT and CDR2 as FQNNGV. Trimming stripped 4 bases from V and 7 bases from J, with 7 bases between. CDR3 coding DNA: TGTGCCAGCAGCTCCAGGGGTGAAAAACTGTTTTTT. Its protein product is CASSSRGEKLFF.

This rearrangement joins TRBV2 to TRBJ2-5, with D possibly being TRBD1 (6 bases). Germline loops: CDR1 SNHLY, CDR2 FYNNEI. V was cut by 5 bases and J by 5 bases, with 18 bases left in between. This CDR3 has 15 residues. The CDR3 sequence: CASSLGQQQAETQYF. CDR3 in DNA: TGTGCCAGCAGTCTTGGACAGCAACAAGCGGAGACCCAGTACTTC. Full variable domain (remainder filled in from reference TRBV2 and TRBJ2-5): EPEVTQTPSHQVTQMGQEVILRCVPISNHLYFYWYRQILGQKVEFLVSFYNNEISEKSEIFDDQFSVERPDGSNFTLKIRSTKLEDSAMYFCASSLGQQQAETQYFGPGTRLLVL.

V and J are TRBV30 and TRBJ1-5; a possible D gene is TRBD1 (5 bases). Germline V CDR1 and CDR2: GTSNPN, SVGIG (reference sequence). Trimming took off 0 bases at V and 6 bases at J, with 12 bases between the two ends. The CDR3 loop spans 14 amino acids. The CDR3 bases are TGTGCCTGGAGTGTTCAGGGAGGGCGTCAGCCCCAGCATTTT. It yields the protein CAWSVQGGRQPQHF.

CDR3 loop: CASSLDRTGTEAFF. The CDR3 nucleotides read TGTGCCAGCAGTTTAGACAGGACAGGGACTGAAGCTTTCTTT. V gene TRBV27 combines with J gene TRBJ1-1, with 8 positions matching TRBD1. CDR1 and CDR2 from the germline V gene are MNHEY and SMNVEV (reference sequence). The CDR3 covers 14 residues. The V gene end was trimmed by 2 bases and the J gene end by 5 bases; junction bases not matched to a gene: 4.

This chain connects TRBV7-8 to TRBJ1-1; tentatively, D is TRBD1 (5 bases). Germline-derived CDR1 and CDR2 are SGHVS and FQNEAQ. Trimming removed 7 bases from V and 0 bases from J, with 12 bases in between. The CDR3 has 14 residues. The CDR3 loop reads CASTMTDMNTEAFF. DNA of the CDR3: TGTGCCAGCACTATGACAGATATGAACACTGAAGCTTTCTTT.

This clone was observed once. V is TRBV9 and J is TRBJ1-3; D uncertain. V was shortened by 3 bases and J by 0 bases, with 22 bases between the two germline ends. Germline values: CDR1 SGDLS, CDR2 YYNGEE. The CDR3 totals 19 residues. The CDR3 nucleotides read TGTGCCAGCAGCGCAGGCTATGGTCAGGACCGCTTCTCTGGAAACACCATATATTTT. As protein: CASSAGYGQDRFSGNTIYF.

The chain joins TRBV6-5 to TRBJ2-4; the D is unclear. V was clipped by 0 bases and J by 5 bases, with 5 bases between them. The CDR3 is 13 amino acids. The germline gives CDR1 MNHEY, CDR2 SVGAGI. The chain's CDR3 is CASSYSGENIQYF. DNA of the CDR3: TGTGCCAGCAGTTACTCTGGAGAAAACATTCAGTACTTC.

The chain carries TRBV7-2 and TRBJ2-5, with D perhaps matching TRBD1 (5 bases). The CDR3 sequence is 16 residues long. Germline V gene lookup returns CDR1 SGHTA and CDR2 FQGNSA. V was clipped by 5 bases and J by 4 bases, with 20 bases between them. CDR3 residues: CASSQGPRGALETQYF. The DNA of the CDR3 is TGTGCCAGCAGCCAAGGGCCAAGGGGCGCTCTAGAGACCCAGTACTTC.

The rearrangement joins TRBV7-2 to TRBJ1-4; tentative D call: TRBD1 (5 bases). CDR1 and CDR2 (germline): SGHTA, FQGNSA. Trimming stripped 0 bases from V and 6 bases from J, with 11 bases between. The CDR3 is 15 residues long. CDR3 coding DNA: TGTGCCAGCAGCTTAGCGGGGCGGGTTGATGAAAAACTGTTTTTT. It encodes CASSLAGRVDEKLFF. The variable domain in full, with the rest retrieved from reference TRBV7-2 and TRBJ1-4, is GAGVSQSPSNKVTEKGKDVELRCDPISGHTALYWYRQSLGQGLEFLIYFQGNSAPDKSGLPSDRFSAERTGGSVSTLTIQRTQQEDSAVYLCASSLAGRVDEKLFFGSGTQLSVL.